This T cell receptor beta chain was identified in a study of vaccination and CD4 T cells after COVID-19. Treatment described: roughly 11-day PBMC culture with coronavirus spike peptide pools or control peptides (ViraFEST assay). The CDR3 covers 15 residues. V gave up 1 base and J gave up 5 bases, with 12 bases separating them. Germline lookup yields CDR1 DFQATT and CDR2 SNEGSKA (reference sequence). With respect to this clonotype: Its antigen is undetermined.

Sequenced with the Oncomine TCR Beta short-read assay was DNA taken from cultured CD4+ T cells. MiXCR was run by TCRdb on the PCR reads, yielding one entry per CDR3 protein. The sample lists some 19,000 distinct CDR3 sequences, about two fifths occurring once. The source is a human donor with COVID-19. Sequenced: cultured CD4+ T cells from blood. The chain links TRBV20-1 to TRBJ1-6; D is undetermined. As DNA, the CDR3 is TGCAGTGCTAGAGGCCCCGAACTAAATAATTCACCCCTCCACTTT. Protein: CSARGPELNNSPLHF.